This passage covers 23 T cell receptor beta chains from one sample sequenced in a study of graft-versus-host responses after intestinal transplantation. No antigen has been assigned to these receptors. The repertoire was sequenced with immunoSEQ multiplex PCR; TCRdb's copy has only in-frame clones and lacks some. The sample has about 110,000 clones; around 93% are singletons. The sample here was unstimulated CD8+ T cells sorted from spleen or lymph node cells, taken before intestinal transplant. All receptors derive from a human donor who received an intestinal transplant.

The chain has TRBV28 and TRBJ2-7, with 12 bases lining up with TRBD2. This CDR3 comprises 17 residues. After removal of 0 bases from V and 2 bases from J, the junction contained 5 bases not matched to a gene. Germline assignment: CDR1 MDHEN and CDR2 SYDVKM. In DNA, the CDR3 is TGTGCCAGCAGTTTATGGACTAGCGGGAGCATGACCTACGAGCAGTACTTC. Encoded protein: CASSLWTSGSMTYEQYF. Full variable domain (remainder filled in from reference TRBV28 and TRBJ2-7): DVKVTQSSRYLVKRTGEKVFLECVQDMDHENMFWYRQDPGLGLRLIYFSYDVKMKEKGDIPEGYSVSREKKERFSLILESASTNQTSMYLCASSLWTSGSMTYEQYFGPGTRLTVT.

The chain uses TRBV19 and TRBJ2-7; 7 nucleotides match TRBD2. This CDR3 has 14 amino acids. The germline gives CDR1 LNHDA, CDR2 SQIVND (reference sequence). The trim removed 4 bases at V and 1 base at J, leaving 4 bases unmatched. As DNA, the CDR3 is TGTGCCAGTAGTAAGGGAGGGGAGTCCTACGAGCAGTACTTC. This codes for CASSKGGESYEQYF. The variable domain in full, with the rest retrieved from reference TRBV19 and TRBJ2-7, is DGGITQSPKYLFRKEGQNVTLSCEQNLNHDAMYWYRQDPGQGLRLIYYSQIVNDFQKGDIAEGYSVSREKKESFPLTVTSAQKNPTAFYLCASSKGGESYEQYFGPGTRLTVT.

The V and J genes are TRBV2 and TRBJ1-4, with D unresolved. This CDR3 spans 11 amino acids. Deletions cut 6 bases from V and 10 bases from J, with 9 bases between. CDR1 is SNHLY and CDR2 is FYNNEI in the germline V gene. The chain's CDR3 is CASSRTRKLFF. The CDR3 region has the DNA TGTGCCAGCAGCAGGACGCGAAAACTGTTTTTT.

The genes are TRBV4-1 and TRBJ2-1; maybe TRBD1 (6 bases). This CDR3 contains 15 residues. The V gene lost 5 bases and the J gene lost 2 bases, with 13 bases spanning the gap. CDR1 is MGHRA and CDR2 is YSYEKL in the germline V gene. The CDR3 is CASSYGTSAYNEQFF. CDR3 bases: TGCGCCAGCAGCTATGGGACATCCGCCTACAATGAGCAGTTCTTC.

DNA for the CDR3: TGTGCCAGTAGTACACCGACAGCTACAGATACGCAGTATTTT. This sequence encodes CASSTPTATDTQYF. The chain joins TRBV19 to TRBJ2-3; tentative D call: TRBD1 (5 bases). CDR1 and CDR2 from the germline V gene are LNHDA and SQIVND (reference sequence). The CDR3 has 14 residues. V lost 4 bases to trimming and J lost 3 bases, with 11 bases between them.

This sequence joins TRBV9 and TRBJ2-3; D gene ambiguous. The CDR3 sequence is 16 residues long. V lost 0 bases and J lost 2, with 13 bases in between. The germline V gene has CDR1 SGDLS and CDR2 YYNGEE. CDR3: CASSVDFLENTDTQYF. The CDR3 DNA is TGTGCCAGCAGCGTAGATTTCCTAGAGAACACAGATACGCAGTATTTT.

CDR3 protein: CASSRQGQGGMNTEAFF. As DNA, the CDR3 is TGTGCCAGCAGCCGACAGGGACAGGGAGGAATGAACACTGAAGCTTTCTTT. The V and J genes are TRBV5-6 and TRBJ1-1, with 9 bases aligning to TRBD1. CDR1 is SGHDT, CDR2 YYEEEE, per germline. The CDR3 has 17 residues. Losses at the gene ends were 4 bases for V and 0 bases for J; bases not matched to a gene: 10.

The chain links TRBV2 to TRBJ1-1; D is ambiguous. The germline V and J ends were trimmed by 4 bases and 4 bases, with 13 bases remaining between them. Germline V gives CDR1 SNHLY, CDR2 FYNNEI. This CDR3 has 14 amino acids. CDR3 nucleotide sequence: TGTGCCAGCAGTGCCAAGTCGGATGTCACTGAAGCTTTCTTT. It encodes CASSAKSDVTEAFF.

The chain joins TRBV5-6 to TRBJ2-1, with unresolved D. The CDR3 loop spans 13 amino acids. Between the trimmed V and J ends, which lost 0 bases and 6 bases, there was a span of 7 bases. Germline-derived CDR1 and CDR2 are SGHDT and YYEEEE. As DNA, the CDR3 is TGTGCCAGCAGCTTGGGACCTGGCAATGAGCAGTTCTTC. Protein product: CASSLGPGNEQFF.

The chain links TRBV13 to TRBJ2-3, with 10 bases lining up with TRBD2. V shed 8 bases, J shed 5 bases, and the junction held 7 bases outside the gene matches. This CDR3 region has 14 residues. Germline values: CDR1 PRHDT, CDR2 FYEKMQ (reference sequence). CDR3 protein: CASGGTSVGDTQYF. Here the CDR3 DNA reads TGTGCCAGCGGCGGGACTAGCGTAGGAGATACGCAGTATTTT.

The chain couples TRBV7-9 to TRBJ2-1; no clear D. The CDR3 spans 13 residues. Germline CDR1 is SEHNR and CDR2 is FQNEAQ (reference sequence). Deletions cut 1 base from V and 6 bases from J, with 7 bases between. CDR3 loop: CASSLGPLNEQFF. DNA for the CDR3: TGTGCCAGCAGCTTAGGCCCACTCAATGAGCAGTTCTTC. The complete variable domain, with remaining parts taken from reference TRBV7-9 and TRBJ2-1, reads DTGVSQNPRHKITKRGQNVTFRCDPISEHNRLYWYRQTLGQGPEFLTYFQNEAQLEKSRLLSDRFSAERPKGSFSTLEIQRTEQGDSAMYLCASSLGPLNEQFFGPGTRLTVL.

This chain links TRBV7-9 with TRBJ1-2; D may be TRBD1 (5 bases). This CDR3 has 16 amino acids. V was pared by 7 bases and J by 4 bases, with 22 bases between. Germline CDR1 is SEHNR and CDR2 is FQNEAQ (reference sequence). Here the CDR3 reads CASTSQVPDNPYGYTF. The CDR3 bases are TGTGCCAGCACATCACAGGTCCCCGATAACCCCTATGGCTACACCTTC.

V gene TRBV5-1 combines with J gene TRBJ2-1; 8 nucleotides line up with TRBD2. This CDR3 is built from 16 residues. The V segment lost 2 bases and the J segment 5 bases; nucleotides outside the gene matches: 9. Germline assignment: CDR1 SGHRS and CDR2 YFSETQ. The CDR3 spells CASSFVGGVTDNEQFF. Here the CDR3 DNA reads TGCGCCAGCAGCTTTGTCGGGGGGGTCACGGACAATGAGCAGTTCTTC.

CDR3 loop: CASSIQHANYGYTF. The CDR3, as DNA: TGTGCCAGTAGTATCCAGCATGCTAACTATGGCTACACCTTC. The chain has TRBV19 and TRBJ1-2, with unresolved D. CDR3 size: 14 residues. CDR1 LNHDA and CDR2 SQIVND come from the germline V gene (reference sequence). V lost 3 bases, J lost 0 bases, and 8 bases lay in between.

This sequence joins TRBV10-3 and TRBJ2-1, with D unresolved. The V gene lost 3 bases and the J gene lost 7 bases, with 4 bases spanning the gap. CDR3 length: 11 amino acids. The germline CDR1 and CDR2 sequences are ENHRY and SYGVKD. The CDR3 region is CAISEGNEQFF. The CDR3 DNA is TGTGCCATCAGTGAAGGGAATGAGCAGTTCTTC.

V and J are TRBV30 and TRBJ2-7; 8 nucleotides agree with TRBD2. Per the germline V gene, CDR1 is GTSNPN and CDR2 is SVGIG (reference sequence). Germline trimming cut 0 bases from V and 4 bases from J; bases unmatched to any gene: 11. CDR3 size: 16 residues. This chain's CDR3 is CAWSVGVASGLYEQYF. In DNA form, the CDR3 reads TGTGCCTGGAGTGTAGGGGTGGCTAGCGGGCTTTACGAGCAGTACTTC.

The chain has TRBV28 and TRBJ1-1, with D unresolved. This CDR3 has 14 amino acids. Germline assignment: CDR1 MDHEN and CDR2 SYDVKM. V was cut by 3 bases and J by 6 bases, with 14 bases left in between. CDR3 protein: CASSFSMSPAEAFF. The CDR3 DNA reads TGTGCCAGCAGTTTTTCGATGAGCCCCGCTGAAGCTTTCTTT.

The rearrangement links TRBV28 to TRBJ1-4; D is possibly TRBD1 (6 bases). The V end was cut by 7 bases, the J end by 3 bases, with 18 bases between. The CDR3 runs to 16 residues. Germline loops: CDR1 MDHEN, CDR2 SYDVKM. CDR3 amino acids: CASKGGFIGSNEKLFF. The CDR3 DNA reads TGTGCCAGCAAAGGGGGGTTCATCGGATCTAATGAAAAACTGTTTTTT.

The chain has TRBV6-1 and TRBJ1-2; TRBD1 is a possible D gene (5 bases). The V gene lost 3 bases and the J gene lost 7 bases, with 24 bases spanning the gap. The V gene's germline CDR1 is MNHNS and CDR2 SASEGT. The CDR3 sequence is 17 residues long. CDR3 coding DNA: TGTGCCAGCAGTGAGGCCCTGGGACCTCTAAGGTCCGGTGGCTACACCTTC. Translated, it gives CASSEALGPLRSGGYTF.

This chain connects TRBV28 to TRBJ1-5; 7 nucleotides agree with TRBD1. The CDR3 loop spans 15 amino acids. The V gene's germline CDR1 is MDHEN and CDR2 SYDVKM. Trimming cost V 8 bases and J 1 base; bases outside gene matches: 8. The CDR3 sequence is CASCTGVKSNQPQHF. The CDR3 DNA follows: TGTGCCAGCTGTACAGGGGTAAAGAGCAATCAGCCCCAGCATTTT.

CDR3 residues: CASSYSLGGPTDTQYF. DNA of the CDR3: TGTGCCAGCAGTTACTCCCTAGGCGGGCCCACAGATACGCAGTATTTT. The chain uses TRBV6-5 and TRBJ2-3, with a possible D match to TRBD2 (5 bases). The CDR3 loop spans 16 amino acids. V was clipped by 0 bases and J by 2 bases, with 12 bases between them. In germline, CDR1 is MNHEY, CDR2 SVGAGI.

This chain links TRBV7-3 with TRBJ2-1; the match to TRBD1 covers 9 bases. The junction had 5 bases not matched to a gene; V was cut back by 1 base and J by 4 bases. Looked up from germline, CDR1 is SGHTA and CDR2 is FQGTGA. The CDR3 contains 16 residues. Written as DNA, the CDR3 is TGTGCCAGCAGCTTAAGTTGGACAGGGGAGTACAATGAGCAGTTCTTC. It yields the protein CASSLSWTGEYNEQFF.

This clone came up once. This chain connects TRBV29-1 to TRBJ2-7; no clear D. V was shortened by 4 bases and J by 0 bases, with 7 bases between the two germline ends. The CDR3 runs 12 residues. CDR1 and CDR2 (germline): SQVTM, ANQGSEA. Here the CDR3 reads CSVGGSSYEQYF. DNA of the CDR3: TGCAGCGTTGGCGGTAGCTCCTACGAGCAGTACTTC.